This T cell receptor (beta chain) stems from a study of T cell changes during pregnancy in multiple sclerosis. Per the germline V gene, CDR1 is MDHEN and CDR2 is SYDVKM. This CDR3 is 17 amino acids long. V lost 5 bases to trimming and J lost 0 bases, with 16 bases between them. Measured with immunoSEQ multiplex PCR; TCRdb has only the in-frame clones, and not every one. The sample includes around 80,000 clones, nearly 95% seen only once; the top ten take about 1%. Specimen: peripheral blood, collected in the second trimester of pregnancy. The chain links TRBV28 to TRBJ1-4; D ambiguous. The origin of this receptor is a female donor in good health, enrolled as a control in a pregnancy study. In DNA form, the CDR3 reads TGTGCCAGCAGTCCAAACCTCAGTGGTGCAACTAATGAAAAACTGTTTTTT. This encodes CASSPNLSGATNEKLFF.